One and the same sample provided the 26 T cell receptor beta chains below, sequenced in a study of control samples from healthy donors and cancer patients. TCRdb keeps only in-frame clones here, not all; method: immunoSEQ multiplex PCR. The sample yields about 410,000 clones, approximately 90% seen once. The specimen sequenced was PBMCs. The receptors come from a man aged 35 to 55 with head and neck cancer.

The genes are TRBV28 and TRBJ2-7; tentatively, D is TRBD2 (7 bases). This CDR3 has 16 amino acids. Trimming pared 4 bases from V and 1 base from J, leaving 17 bases between. CDR1 MDHEN and CDR2 SYDVKM come from the germline V gene. The CDR3 is CASSSTGRGKSYEQYF. The CDR3 bases are TGTGCCAGCAGTTCAACAGGGAGGGGCAAGTCCTACGAGCAGTACTTC.

J is TRBJ2-3 and V is TRBV11-3, with 14 bases fitting TRBD2. CDR3 length: 16 residues. The germline V gene encodes CDR1 SGHNT and CDR2 YENEEA. Trimming removed 3 bases from V and 5 bases from J; junction bases left unmatched: 4. The CDR3: CASSFGLAGGGDTQYF. In nucleotides, the CDR3 is TGTGCCAGCAGCTTCGGACTAGCGGGGGGCGGAGATACGCAGTATTTT.

CDR3 DNA: TGTGCCAGCAGCTTGTCTGCGGCCGTCTATGGCTACACCTTC. It translates to CASSLSAAVYGYTF. The rearrangement links TRBV11-2 to TRBJ1-2; D gene ambiguous. This CDR3 region has 14 residues. The V end was cut by 3 bases, the J end by 4 bases, with 12 bases between. Germline lookup yields CDR1 SGHAT and CDR2 FQNNGV.

The V call is TRBV6-2 or TRBV6-3, the J call TRBJ2-5; D uncertain. Germline CDR1 and CDR2: MNHEY and SVGEGT. The V gene lost 2 bases and the J gene lost 5 bases, with 15 bases spanning the gap. The CDR3 extends over 15 amino acids. CDR3 coding DNA: TGTGCCAGCAGTTACGCAGCATCGGTGAGGGAGACCCAGTACTTC. Its protein product is CASSYAASVRETQYF.

The V gene is TRBV27, the J gene TRBJ2-7; 9 bases map to TRBD1. The CDR3 spans 17 residues. Germline trimming cut 4 bases from V and 6 bases from J; bases unmatched to any gene: 16. Germline V gene data show CDR1 as MNHEY and CDR2 as SMNVEV (reference sequence). CDR3 in amino acids: CASSSTGRGTGFSEQYF. The CDR3 DNA reads as TGTGCCAGCAGTTCAACGGGGAGGGGGACAGGGTTCTCCGAGCAGTACTTC.

V gene TRBV7-9 combines with J gene TRBJ1-4; D is ambiguous. With 5 bases removed from V and 7 bases from J, the gap between germline ends came to 17 bases. Germline CDR1 SEHNR, CDR2 FQNEAQ (reference sequence). There are 15 residues in the CDR3. The CDR3 sequence is CASSPEDGPFEKLFF. CDR3 coding DNA: TGTGCCAGCAGCCCAGAAGACGGACCGTTTGAAAAACTGTTTTTT.

This chain links TRBV29-1 with TRBJ1-2; D not resolved. Germline CDR1 SQVTM, CDR2 ANQGSEA. V was shortened by 5 bases and J by 7 bases, with 8 bases between the two germline ends. The CDR3 is made up of 10 amino acids. CDR3: CSVLEGGYTF. In DNA, the CDR3 is TGCAGCGTTTTGGAAGGTGGCTACACCTTC.

This CDR3 reads CASSSRTSGGPNEQFF. For the CDR3, the DNA is TGTGCCAGCAGCTCCCGGACTAGCGGGGGTCCCAATGAGCAGTTCTTC. The rearrangement links TRBV11-2 to TRBJ2-1, with 13 nucleotides matching TRBD2. This CDR3 is 16 amino acids long. CDR1 is SGHAT, CDR2 FQNNGV, per germline. The J segment lost 6 bases and the V segment lost 4 bases, leaving 6 bases of the junction unmatched.

The chain links TRBV7-9 to TRBJ2-1, with TRBD1 matching over 12 bases. This CDR3 comprises 14 residues. Germline assignment: CDR1 SEHNR and CDR2 FQNEAQ (reference sequence). Trimming at V came to 5 bases and at J to 9 bases, leaving 5 bases not matched to a gene. The CDR3 spells CASSLGTGGGEQFF. CDR3 bases: TGTGCCAGCAGCCTAGGGACAGGGGGCGGTGAGCAGTTCTTC.

This chain links TRBV12-3 or TRBV12-4 with TRBJ1-3, with no clear D. This CDR3 comprises 13 residues. V was cut by 1 base and J by 4 bases, with 5 bases left in between. The CDR3 protein is CASSLEYGNTIYF. The CDR3 DNA reads as TGTGCCAGCAGTTTAGAGTACGGAAACACCATATATTTT.

Here the CDR3 reads CASSQGPFPDTQYF. The CDR3 DNA reads TGCGCCAGCAGCCAAGGACCGTTCCCAGATACGCAGTATTTT. The chain combines TRBV4-1 with TRBJ2-3; D remains ambiguous. Germline values: CDR1 MGHRA, CDR2 YSYEKL. CDR3 length equals 14 residues. Trimming left V 1 base short and J 4 bases short, with 9 bases between.

The sample holds one count of this clone. The gene calls are TRBV9 and TRBJ2-1; D gene unclear. The V and J ends lost 0 bases and 4 bases respectively, with 8 bases between them. Germline V lookup: CDR1 SGDLS, CDR2 YYNGEE. The CDR3 has 14 amino acids. The CDR3 DNA reads as TGTGCCAGCAGCGTAGAGGGAAAATACAATGAGCAGTTCTTC. It codes for CASSVEGKYNEQFF.

The genes are TRBV6-1 and TRBJ2-2; TRBD1 aligns across 10 bases. The CDR3 is 16 residues long. The V gene end was trimmed by 3 bases and the J gene end by 4 bases; junction bases not matched to a gene: 5. CDR1 MNHNS and CDR2 SASEGT come from the germline V gene. CDR3 in amino acids: CASSDGTGASTGELFF. The CDR3 bases are TGTGCCAGCAGTGACGGGACAGGGGCTAGCACCGGGGAGCTGTTTTTT.

The chain recombines TRBV4-2 with TRBJ2-1; 9 bases align to TRBD2. This CDR3 has 12 amino acids. Per germline, CDR1 LGHNA and CDR2 YNFKEQ. The junction had 0 bases not matched to a gene; V was cut back by 2 bases and J by 10 bases. CDR3 amino acids: CASSQLAGEQFF. As DNA, the CDR3 is TGTGCCAGCAGCCAACTAGCGGGGGAGCAGTTCTTC.

The V gene is TRBV4-1, the J gene TRBJ1-6, with 7 bases aligning to TRBD1. Trimming removed 5 bases from V and 9 bases from J; junction bases left unmatched: 7. From germline, CDR1 is MGHRA and CDR2 YSYEKL. This CDR3 is built from 14 residues. The DNA for the CDR3 is TGCGCCAGCAGCTTCCGACAGGGCAGTTCACCCCTCCACTTT. This sequence encodes CASSFRQGSSPLHF.

V is TRBV12-3 or TRBV12-4 and J is TRBJ1-6, with no clear D. V was clipped by 7 bases and J by 0 bases, with 4 bases between them. The CDR3 length is 13 residues. The CDR3 loop reads CASTNSYNSPLHF. Written as DNA, the CDR3 is TGTGCCAGCACAAACTCCTATAATTCACCCCTCCACTTT.

This chain uses TRBV29-1 with TRBJ1-1, with a possible D match to TRBD1 (6 bases). The CDR3 totals 13 residues. Germline V gives CDR1 SQVTM, CDR2 ANQGSEA. Trimming removed 6 bases from V and 2 bases from J, with 13 bases in between. CDR3 nucleotides: TGCAGCGTAACAGGGATACGAAACACTGAAGCTTTCTTT. Amino acid sequence: CSVTGIRNTEAFF. Drawing the rest from reference TRBV29-1 and TRBJ1-1, the complete variable domain is SAVISQKPSRDICQRGTSLTIQCQVDSQVTMMFWYRQQPGQSLTLIATANQGSEATYESGFVIDKFPISRPNLTFSTLTVSNMSPEDSSIYLCSVTGIRNTEAFFGQGTRLTVV.

V and J are TRBV7-9 and TRBJ2-5; the D is unclear. The CDR3 extends over 16 amino acids. The germline gives CDR1 SEHNR, CDR2 FQNEAQ (reference sequence). V was shortened by 3 bases and J by 0 bases, with 14 bases between the two germline ends. DNA for the CDR3: TGTGCCAGCAGCTTCTTAACTCAACGGTACCAAGAGACCCAGTACTTC. Translated: CASSFLTQRYQETQYF.

The table lists this clone with a count of one. This chain uses TRBV15 with TRBJ2-2; 11 nucleotides align to TRBD2. The V gene end was trimmed by 0 bases and the J gene end by 5 bases; junction bases not matched to a gene: 11. Germline loops: CDR1 LNHNV, CDR2 YYDKDF (reference sequence). The CDR3 covers 19 residues. The CDR3 is CATSREALAGARGTGELFF. Written as DNA, the CDR3 is TGTGCCACCAGCAGAGAAGCACTAGCGGGGGCCCGGGGGACCGGGGAGCTGTTTTTT. Together with reference TRBV15 and TRBJ2-2, the CDR3 gives the full variable domain: DAMVIQNPRYQVTQFGKPVTLSCSQTLNHNVMYWYQQKSSQAPKLLFHYYDKDFNNEADTPDNFQSRRPNTSFCFLDIRSPGLGDTAMYLCATSREALAGARGTGELFFGEGSRLTVL.

The sample holds a few counts of this clone. V usage is TRBV7-8 and J usage is TRBJ2-7, with D possibly TRBD1 on 6 matching bases. Germline-derived CDR1 and CDR2 are SGHVS and FQNEAQ. Trimming took 6 bases from V and 7 from J, leaving 22 bases between them. The CDR3 has 15 residues. The CDR3 sequence: CASRPARDNPREQYF. CDR3 nucleotides: TGTGCCAGCAGACCGGCCCGGGACAACCCTCGAGAGCAGTACTTC.

The chain employs TRBV20-1 and TRBJ2-7; 14 bases fit TRBD2. V shed 3 bases, J shed 1 base, and the junction held 2 bases outside the gene matches. Per germline, CDR1 DFQATT and CDR2 SNEGSKA (reference sequence). The CDR3 runs to 15 residues. The CDR3 loop is CSASGTSGSSYEQYF. CDR3 sequence (DNA): TGCAGTGCTAGTGGGACTAGCGGGAGTTCCTACGAGCAGTACTTC.

This chain connects TRBV5-1 to TRBJ2-7; D is perhaps TRBD1 (5 bases). Trimming cost V 4 bases and J 2 bases, with 13 bases left between them. The CDR3 is made up of 14 amino acids. Germline lookup yields CDR1 SGHRS and CDR2 YFSETQ. The DNA of the CDR3 is TGCGCCAGCAGCCTGAACAGGCCCCCCTACGAGCAGTACTTC. Translated: CASSLNRPPYEQYF. Variable domain in full (rest from reference TRBV5-1 and TRBJ2-7): KAGVTQTPRYLIKTRGQQVTLSCSPISGHRSVSWYQQTPGQGLQFLFEYFSETQRNKGNFPGRFSGRQFSNSRSEMNVSTLELGDSALYLCASSLNRPPYEQYFGPGTRLTVT.

The chain joins TRBV6-5 to TRBJ1-3; D ambiguous. The CDR3 is 14 residues long. Germline assignment: CDR1 MNHEY and CDR2 SVGAGI. The V end lost 6 bases, the J end lost 2 bases, and 11 bases lay between the germline ends. The CDR3 here is CASRGFSTGNTIYF. CDR3 coding DNA: TGTGCCAGCAGGGGGTTTAGCACTGGAAACACCATATATTTT.

This chain connects TRBV3-1 (or the pseudogene TRBV3-2) to TRBJ2-5, with TRBD1 as a possible D gene (5 bases). Germline CDR1 and CDR2: LGHDT and YNNKEL (reference sequence). V shed 4 bases and J shed 5 bases, with 20 bases lying between them. The length of the CDR3 is 16 residues. In DNA form, the CDR3 reads TGTGCCAGCAGCCGACGGGCCGCCCAAGCAGGGGAGACCCAGTACTTC. Translation: CASSRRAAQAGETQYF.

V gene TRBV6-1 combines with J gene TRBJ2-5, with D maybe TRBD1 (6 bases). The CDR3 runs 13 residues. Germline CDR1 and CDR2: MNHNS and SASEGT. Trimming took off 5 bases at V and 5 bases at J, with 12 bases between the two ends. The CDR3: CASSTGMGETQYF. DNA for the CDR3: TGTGCCAGCAGTACAGGGATGGGGGAGACCCAGTACTTC.

The genes are TRBV2 and TRBJ2-7; D unresolved. The ends were cut back, 4 bases at V and 3 bases at J, with 7 bases in the middle. The CDR3 is made up of 12 amino acids. Germline CDR1 and CDR2: SNHLY and FYNNEI. The CDR3 loop reads CASSGGSYEQYF. CDR3 sequence (DNA): TGTGCCAGCAGTGGCGGCAGCTACGAGCAGTACTTC.